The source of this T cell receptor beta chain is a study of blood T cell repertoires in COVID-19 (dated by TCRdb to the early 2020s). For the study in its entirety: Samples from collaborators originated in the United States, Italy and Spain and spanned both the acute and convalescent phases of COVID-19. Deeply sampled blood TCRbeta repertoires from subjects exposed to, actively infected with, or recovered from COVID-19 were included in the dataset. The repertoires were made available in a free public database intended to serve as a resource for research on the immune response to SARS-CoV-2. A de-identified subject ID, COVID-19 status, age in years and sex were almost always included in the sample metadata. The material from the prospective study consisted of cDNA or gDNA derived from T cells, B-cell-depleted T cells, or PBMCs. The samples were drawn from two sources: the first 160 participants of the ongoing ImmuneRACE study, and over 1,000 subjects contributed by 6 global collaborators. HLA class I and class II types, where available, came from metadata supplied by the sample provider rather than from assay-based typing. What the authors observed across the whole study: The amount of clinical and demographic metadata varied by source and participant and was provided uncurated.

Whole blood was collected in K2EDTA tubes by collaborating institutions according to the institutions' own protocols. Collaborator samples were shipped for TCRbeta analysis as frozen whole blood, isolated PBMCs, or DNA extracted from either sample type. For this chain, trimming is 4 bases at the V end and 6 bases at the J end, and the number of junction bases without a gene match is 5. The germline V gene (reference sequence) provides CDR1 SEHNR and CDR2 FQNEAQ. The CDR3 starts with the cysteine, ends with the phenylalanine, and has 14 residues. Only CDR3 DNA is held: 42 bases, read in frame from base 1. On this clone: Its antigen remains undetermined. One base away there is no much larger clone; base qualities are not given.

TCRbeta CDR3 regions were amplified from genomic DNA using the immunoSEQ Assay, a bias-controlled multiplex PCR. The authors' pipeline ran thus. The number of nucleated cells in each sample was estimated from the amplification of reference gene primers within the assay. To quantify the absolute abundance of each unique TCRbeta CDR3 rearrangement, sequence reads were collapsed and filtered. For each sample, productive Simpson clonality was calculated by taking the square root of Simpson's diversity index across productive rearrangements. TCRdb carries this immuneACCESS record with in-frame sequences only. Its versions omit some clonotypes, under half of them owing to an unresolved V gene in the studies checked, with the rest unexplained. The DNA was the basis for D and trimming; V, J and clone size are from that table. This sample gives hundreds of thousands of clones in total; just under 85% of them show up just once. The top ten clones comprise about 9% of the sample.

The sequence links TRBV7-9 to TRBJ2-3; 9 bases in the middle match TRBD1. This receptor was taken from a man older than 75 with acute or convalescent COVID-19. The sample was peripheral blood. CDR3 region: CASSSRTGADTQYF. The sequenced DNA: TGTGCCAGCAGCTCGCGGACAGGGGCCGATACGCAGTATTTT.